One sample yielded the 17 T cell receptor delta chains listed below, sequenced in a study of γδ T cells in repeated Plasmodium falciparum infection. TCRdb reanalysed the multiplex PCR reads with CATT. The repertoire includes some 100,000 delta-chain clones, more than 1.4% of them detected once, and more than 7.5% sits in the top ten. Flow sorting of PBMC yielded separate Vgamma9/Vdelta2+ and Vdelta2-negative gammadelta T cell populations for bulk repertoire analysis. Sample: gamma-delta T cells from blood. The receptors stem from a pool of human donors (malaria-infected and uninfected, not separated).

This clone has only a few counts. The protein given by TCRdb reflects a much larger clone and differs at residue 13 from this DNA's translation, likely from a read error; the protein shown is the DNA's translation. The chain combines TRDV1 with TRDJ1; 7 bases are a match to TRDD3. No J segment appears in TCRdb, so it was assigned here by matching the sequence to germline. V shed 2 bases and J 0 bases; nucleotides not matched to a gene: 27. The CDR3 sequence is 23 residues long. Germline CDR1 and CDR2: TSWWSYY and QGS. Here the CDR3 DNA reads TGTGCTCTTGGGGAAGTTCTGGCTCCCCTTGGGGGACACCCTGGGCCCTACACCGATAAACTCATCTTT. Its protein product is CALGEVLAPLGGHPGPYTDKLIF.

Only a few counts were recorded for this clone. This DNA translates differently at residue 5 from the TCRdb protein, which is that of a much larger clone; a read error is likely, and the protein shown is the DNA's own translation. The chain employs TRDV1 and TRDJ1; D perhaps matches TRDD2 (9 bases). Germline V CDR1 and CDR2: TSWWSYY, QGS. With 2 bases removed from V and 0 bases from J, the gap between germline ends came to 31 bases. The CDR3 is 22 residues long. The CDR3 is CALGETPLPTSDWGVYTDKLIF. The CDR3 nucleotides are TGTGCTCTTGGGGAAACTCCCCTTCCTACCTCAGACTGGGGGGTCTACACCGATAAACTCATCTTT.

Notes on this clone: A far larger clone lies a single base away; this is likely a read error. The DNA is left out, because the CDR3 cannot be placed on it with certainty; the CDR3 is given as TCRdb lists it. The V segment is TRDV2, and no J call was made; the listed D gene, TRDD3, was not tested against the DNA. CDR1 is GEAIGNYY, CDR2 EKD, per germline. The CDR3 spans 16 residues, counting both ends. The CDR3 is CACDGLGIGNTDKLIF.

With respect to this clone: One base separates it from a far larger clone, so it is likely a read error. Within the sample, other DNA sequences also encode this same CDR3. The gene calls are TRDV1 and TRDJ1; either TRDD2 or TRDD3 may supply D (6 bases each). Here the J gene was assigned by germline matching of the DNA, as TCRdb has none. Trimming pared 5 bases from V and 0 bases from J, leaving 37 bases between. The V gene's germline CDR1 is TSWWSYY and CDR2 QGS. CDR3 length: 23 residues. The CDR3 DNA reads as TGTGCTCTTGGGTCCTGCGCTCCTACTCCTTGGGATTGGGGGCCACCCTACACCGATAAACTCATCTTT. Translating it yields CALGSCAPTPWDWGPPYTDKLIF.

In this sample, this clone turned up a few times. TCRdb attributes to this sequence the protein of a much larger clone, which differs from the DNA translation at residue 6; a read error is likely, and the protein displayed is translated from the DNA. This rearrangement joins TRDV2 to TRDJ1; D possibly corresponds to TRDD3 (6 bases). Trimming left V 3 bases short and J 10 bases short, with 26 bases between. The CDR3 loop spans 16 amino acids. Germline V gene sequence: CDR1 GEAIGNYY, CDR2 EKD. The CDR3 spells CACDDTSPGRDRGLIF. The DNA for the CDR3 is TGTGCCTGTGACGACACGTCCCCGGGACGGGATAGGGGACTCATCTTT.

This clone was seen ten or more times. TCRdb lists the protein of a much larger clone for this DNA, which differs at residue 8, so this is likely a read error; the protein given here is translated from the DNA itself. The gene calls are TRDV2 and TRDJ2; D is possibly TRDD3 (6 bases). Here the J gene came from matching the DNA to germline, since TCRdb omits it. CDR1 GEAIGNYY and CDR2 EKD come from the germline V gene. Trimming left V 2 bases short and J 5 bases short, with 14 bases between. CDR3 size: 15 residues. CDR3 DNA sequence: TGTGCCTGTGACAACGTGGGGGTTGGTACAGCACAACTCTTCTTT. It translates to CACDNVGVGTAQLFF.

To note about this clone: The protein held in TCRdb is that of a much larger clone and does not match this DNA's translation at residue 5, likely because of a read error; the protein shown is translated from the DNA. V and J are TRDV1 and TRDJ1; 10 nucleotides line up with TRDD3. The J gene is absent in TCRdb and was assigned here via DNA matching to germline. V dropped 4 bases and J dropped 4; count of bases not matched to a gene: 36. This CDR3 has 25 residues. Germline V gives CDR1 TSWWSYY, CDR2 QGS. The CDR3: CALGARPSFHFYWGIPSLLIDKLIF. CDR3 DNA: TGTGCTCTTGGGGCCCGGCCTTCCTTCCATTTTTACTGGGGGATTCCTTCCCTTTTGATCGATAAACTCATCTTT.

Concerning this clone: The translation of this DNA and the TCRdb protein of a much larger clone differ at residue 13, probably owing to a read error; the protein shown here is translated from the DNA. The chain joins TRDV2 to TRDJ3; 8 bases match TRDD3. Here the J gene was assigned by germline matching of the DNA, as TCRdb has none. The CDR3 runs 18 residues. Germline V gives CDR1 GEAIGNYY, CDR2 EKD. The CDR3 DNA reads as TGTGCCTGTGATCACTGGGGGCTTAGCTCCTGGGACGCCCGACAGATGTTTTTC. Its translation: CACDHWGLSSWDARQMFF.

This clone has more than one count but fewer than ten. The TCRdb protein comes from a much larger clone and disagrees with this DNA's translation at residue 5, likely due to a read error; the protein given here is derived from the DNA. CDR3 region: CACDELGDLNTDKLIF. As DNA, the CDR3 is TGTGCCTGTGACGAGCTGGGGGATCTTAACACCGATAAACTCATCTTT. The chain recombines TRDV2 with TRDJ1, with 9 bases matching TRDD3. Because TCRdb records no J gene, it was assigned here through a match of the DNA to germline. Trimming removed 3 bases from V and 0 bases from J; junction bases left unmatched: 7. There are 16 residues in the CDR3. Germline V CDR1 and CDR2: GEAIGNYY, EKD.

This clone was observed a handful of times. This likely traces to a read error, being one base from a far larger clone. Other nucleotide sequences from this sample produce the same CDR3. The chain joins TRDV3 to TRDJ1, with D possibly TRDD2 on 6 matching bases. The CDR3 has 19 amino acids. V was shortened by 4 bases and J by 0 bases, with 30 bases between the two germline ends. Germline-derived CDR1 and CDR2 are TVYSNPD and GDNSRS (reference sequence). CDR3 DNA sequence: TGTGCCTCCAGCCTTCCAACTCCGAATCCCGCCGTGTACACCGATAAACTCATCTTT. Protein: CASSLPTPNPAVYTDKLIF.

Details on this clone: Translating this DNA gives a protein that differs at residue 14 from the TCRdb one, which belongs to a much larger clone; a read error is likely, and the protein shown is this translation. The genes are TRDV3 and TRDJ1; D is undetermined. Germline matching of the DNA provided the J gene here, since TCRdb leaves it blank. This CDR3 is 18 amino acids long. Germline-derived CDR1 and CDR2 are TVYSNPD and GDNSRS (reference sequence). This chain's CDR3 is CAFIVNQGLLTYTNKLIF. The CDR3 DNA sequence: TGTGCCTTTATAGTTAATCAGGGACTCCTGACGTACACCAATAAACTCATCTTT.

This clone was seen a handful of times. The TCRdb protein, from a much larger clone, departs from this DNA's translation at residue 12, likely by read error; the protein shown derives from the DNA. The V and J genes are TRDV1 and TRDJ1, with D possibly matching TRDD3 (6 bases). This CDR3 has 15 residues. Germline CDR1 is TSWWSYY and CDR2 is QGS. The CDR3 loop reads CALGEFLWGQDILIF. The CDR3 coding sequence is TGTGCTCTTGGGGAATTTCTCTGGGGACAAGATATACTCATCTTT.

This clone showed up just a few times. This DNA's translation and the protein TCRdb lists, from a much larger clone, do not match at residue 21, likely due to a read error; the protein shown is translated from the DNA. The chain recombines TRDV1 with TRDJ1; tentative D call: TRDD2 (7 bases). Germline CDR1 is TSWWSYY and CDR2 is QGS. The CDR3 is made up of 22 amino acids. The DNA of the CDR3 is TGTGCTCTTGGGGAACTTGGGCCTTCCTCCCTACTGGGTGTGCGGGACACCGATAAACTCACCTTT. It codes for CALGELGPSSLLGVRDTDKLTF.

Concerning this clone itself: One base separates it from a far larger clone, so it is likely a read error. This same CDR3 is encoded by further DNA sequences in the sample. No J gene call was made, and the V gene is TRDV2; the table's TRDD3 call for D was not verified on the DNA. Germline CDR1 reads GEAIGNYY; CDR2 reads EKD. The CDR3 spans 16 residues. CDR3: CACDTGGYAFSDKLIF. DNA for the CDR3: TGTGCCTGTGACACTGGGGGATACGCGTTTTCCGATAAACTCATCTTC.

Notes on this clone: The protein that TCRdb holds for this DNA derives from a much larger clone and differs from the translated DNA at residue 2, which likely indicates a read error; the protein shown here is translated from the DNA. The V call is TRDV2, the J call TRDJ1, with TRDD3 matching over 9 bases. Looked up from germline, CDR1 is GEAIGNYY and CDR2 is EKD. The CDR3 extends over 21 amino acids. The CDR3 loop is CSCDQGQLLGDHLSNTDKLIF. CDR3 nucleotide sequence: TGTTCCTGTGACCAGGGACAATTACTGGGGGACCACTTAAGTAACACCGATAAACTCATCTTT.

Regarding this clone: This DNA's translation and the protein TCRdb lists, from a much larger clone, do not match at residue 8, likely due to a read error; the protein shown is translated from the DNA. The rearrangement uses TRDV2 and TRDJ1, with TRDD3 matching 10 bases. The J gene is absent in TCRdb and was assigned here via DNA matching to germline. CDR1 is GEAIGNYY, CDR2 EKD, per germline. The CDR3 is 25 residues long. The V gene end was trimmed by 0 bases and the J gene end by 1 base; junction bases not matched to a gene: 31. The CDR3 spells CACDTVGRGGYAANRVSETTDKLIF. The CDR3 coding sequence is TGTGCCTGTGACACCGTCGGTCGGGGGGGATACGCGGCGAACCGCGTATCCGAGACCACCGATAAACTCATCTTT.

This clone was counted only a few times. This probably arose from a read error, given a far larger clone one base away. This specimen includes other DNA sequences encoding the same CDR3. This chain joins TRDV2 and TRDJ3, with 12 bases lining up with TRDD3. Because TCRdb records no J gene, it was assigned here through a match of the DNA to germline. Germline V gene sequence: CDR1 GEAIGNYY, CDR2 EKD. This CDR3 spans 19 amino acids. The chain's CDR3 is CACDRLGDTCSWDTRQMFF. CDR3 sequence (DNA): TGTGCCTGCGACAGACTGGGGGATACTTGCTCCTGGGACACCCGACAGATGTTTTTC.